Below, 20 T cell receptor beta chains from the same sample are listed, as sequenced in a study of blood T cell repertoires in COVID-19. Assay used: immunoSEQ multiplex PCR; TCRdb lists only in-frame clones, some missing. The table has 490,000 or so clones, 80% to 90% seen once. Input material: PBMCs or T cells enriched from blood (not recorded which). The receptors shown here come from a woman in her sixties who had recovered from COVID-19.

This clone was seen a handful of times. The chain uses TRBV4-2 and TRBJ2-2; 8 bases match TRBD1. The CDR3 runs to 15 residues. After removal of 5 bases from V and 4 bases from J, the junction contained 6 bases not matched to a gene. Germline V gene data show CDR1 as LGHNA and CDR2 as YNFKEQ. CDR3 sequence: CASSANTGGTGELFF. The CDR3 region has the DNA TGTGCCAGCAGCGCAAACACAGGGGGCACCGGGGAGCTGTTTTTT.

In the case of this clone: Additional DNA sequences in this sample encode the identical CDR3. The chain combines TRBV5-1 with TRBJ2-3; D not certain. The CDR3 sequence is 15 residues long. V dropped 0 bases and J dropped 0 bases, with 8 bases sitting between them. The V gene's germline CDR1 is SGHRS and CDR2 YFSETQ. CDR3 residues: CASSLDSSSTDTQYF. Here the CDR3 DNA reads TGCGCCAGCAGCTTGGACAGCTCAAGCACAGATACGCAGTATTTT.

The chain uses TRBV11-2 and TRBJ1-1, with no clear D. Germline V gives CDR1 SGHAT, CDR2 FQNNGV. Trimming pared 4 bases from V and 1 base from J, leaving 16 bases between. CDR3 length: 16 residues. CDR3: CASSSQTGSGNTEAFF. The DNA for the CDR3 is TGTGCCAGCAGCTCTCAAACGGGATCGGGGAACACTGAAGCTTTCTTT.

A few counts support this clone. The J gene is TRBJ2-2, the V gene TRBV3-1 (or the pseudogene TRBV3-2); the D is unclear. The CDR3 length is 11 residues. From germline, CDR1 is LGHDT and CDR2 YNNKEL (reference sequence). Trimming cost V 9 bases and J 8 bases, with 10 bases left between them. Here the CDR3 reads CASFERGELFF. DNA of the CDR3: TGTGCCAGTTTCGAGCGAGGGGAGCTGTTTTTT.

CDR3 sequence (DNA): TGTGCCAGCAGTTTCGGGGTCCCAGATACGCAGTATTTT. This encodes CASSFGVPDTQYF. The V call is TRBV12-3 or TRBV12-4, the J call TRBJ2-3, with D perhaps TRBD2 (5 bases). CDR3 size: 13 residues. V was pared by 3 bases and J by 4 bases, with 8 bases between.

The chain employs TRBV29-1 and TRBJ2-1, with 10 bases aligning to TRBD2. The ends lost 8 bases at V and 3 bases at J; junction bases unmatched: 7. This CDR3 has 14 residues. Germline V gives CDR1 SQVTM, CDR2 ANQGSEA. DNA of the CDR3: TGCAGCTCCACCGGGACTAGCGTCTACAATGAGCAGTTCTTC. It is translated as CSSTGTSVYNEQFF.

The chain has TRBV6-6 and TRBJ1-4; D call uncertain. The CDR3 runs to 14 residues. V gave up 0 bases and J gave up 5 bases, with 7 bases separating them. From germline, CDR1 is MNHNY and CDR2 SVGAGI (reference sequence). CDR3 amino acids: CASSYSGENEKLFF. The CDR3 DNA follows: TGTGCCAGCAGTTACTCCGGGGAGAATGAAAAACTGTTTTTT.

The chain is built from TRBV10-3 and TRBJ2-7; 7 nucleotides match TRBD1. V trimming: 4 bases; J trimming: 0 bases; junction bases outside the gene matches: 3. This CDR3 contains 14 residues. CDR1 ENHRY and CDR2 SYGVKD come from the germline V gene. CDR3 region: CAISVSGGSYEQYF. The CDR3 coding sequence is TGTGCCATCAGTGTCTCAGGGGGCTCCTACGAGCAGTACTTC.

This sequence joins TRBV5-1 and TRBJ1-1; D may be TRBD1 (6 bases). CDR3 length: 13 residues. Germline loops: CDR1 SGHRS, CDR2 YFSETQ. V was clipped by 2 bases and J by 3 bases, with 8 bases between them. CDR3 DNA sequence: TGCGCCAGCAGCTTAAACAGGGACACTGAAGCTTTCTTT. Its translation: CASSLNRDTEAFF.

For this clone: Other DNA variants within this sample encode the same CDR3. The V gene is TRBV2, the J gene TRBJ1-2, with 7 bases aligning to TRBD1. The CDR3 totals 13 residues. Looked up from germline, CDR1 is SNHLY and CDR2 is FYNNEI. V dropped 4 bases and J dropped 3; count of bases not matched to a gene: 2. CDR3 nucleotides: TGTGCCAGCAGTGTTACAGGGGACTATGGCTACACCTTC. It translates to CASSVTGDYGYTF.

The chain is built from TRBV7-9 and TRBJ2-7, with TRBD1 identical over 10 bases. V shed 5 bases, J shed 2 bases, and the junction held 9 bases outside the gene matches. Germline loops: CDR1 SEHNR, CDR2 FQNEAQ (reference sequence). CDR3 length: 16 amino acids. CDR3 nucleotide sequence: TGTGCCAGCAGCCGGGGTAGTGGGACAGGGGCCTACGAGCAGTACTTC. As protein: CASSRGSGTGAYEQYF.

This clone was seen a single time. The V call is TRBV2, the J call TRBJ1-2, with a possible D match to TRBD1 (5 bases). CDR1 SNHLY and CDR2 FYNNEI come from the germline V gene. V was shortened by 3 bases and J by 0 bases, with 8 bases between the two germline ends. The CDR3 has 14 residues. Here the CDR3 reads CASSDRVANYGYTF. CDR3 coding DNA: TGTGCCAGCAGTGACAGGGTAGCTAACTATGGCTACACCTTC.

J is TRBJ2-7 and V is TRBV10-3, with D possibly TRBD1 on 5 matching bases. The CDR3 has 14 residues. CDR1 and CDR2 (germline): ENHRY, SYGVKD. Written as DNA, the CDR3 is TGTGCCATTAGTGAAACAGGAGTCTCCTACGAGCAGTACGTC. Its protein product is CAISETGVSYEQYV.

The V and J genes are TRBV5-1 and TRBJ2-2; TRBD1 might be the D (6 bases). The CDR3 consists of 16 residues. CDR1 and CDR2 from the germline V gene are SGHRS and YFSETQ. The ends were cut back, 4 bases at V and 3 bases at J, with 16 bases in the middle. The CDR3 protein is CASSISKAGDTGELFF. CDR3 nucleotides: TGCGCCAGCAGCATATCCAAGGCAGGGGACACCGGGGAGCTGTTTTTT.

The CDR3 reads CATSRDLEGAGAFF. The CDR3 DNA is TGTGCCACCAGCAGAGATCTGGAGGGGGCGGGAGCTTTCTTT. The chain combines TRBV15 with TRBJ1-1; TRBD1 agrees at 7 bases. In germline, CDR1 is LNHNV, CDR2 YYDKDF (reference sequence). The length of the CDR3 is 14 residues. Losses at the gene ends were 0 bases for V and 10 bases for J; bases not matched to a gene: 8.

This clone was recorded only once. The CDR3 here is CASQGQGPTDTQYF. The CDR3 region has the DNA TGTGCCAGCCAAGGACAGGGACCCACAGATACGCAGTATTTT. The chain employs TRBV6-5 and TRBJ2-3; TRBD1 matches at 8 bases. The germline gives CDR1 MNHEY, CDR2 SVGAGI. CDR3 length: 14 residues. V dropped 8 bases and J dropped 2; count of bases not matched to a gene: 6.

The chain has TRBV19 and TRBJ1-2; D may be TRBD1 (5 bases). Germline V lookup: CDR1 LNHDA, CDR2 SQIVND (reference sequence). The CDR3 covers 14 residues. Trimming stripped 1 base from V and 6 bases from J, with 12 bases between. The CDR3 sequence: CASSIAPGGDGYTF. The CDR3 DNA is TGTGCCAGTAGTATAGCCCCCGGGGGAGATGGCTACACCTTC.

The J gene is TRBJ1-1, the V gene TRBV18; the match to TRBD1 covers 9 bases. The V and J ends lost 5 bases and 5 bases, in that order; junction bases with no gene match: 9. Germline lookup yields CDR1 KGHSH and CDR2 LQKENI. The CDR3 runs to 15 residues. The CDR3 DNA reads TGTGCCAGCTCATGGGGACAGGGTAGTTGGACTGAAGCTTTCTTT. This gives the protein CASSWGQGSWTEAFF. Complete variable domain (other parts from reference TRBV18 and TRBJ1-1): NAGVMQNPRHLVRRRGQEARLRCSPMKGHSHVYWYRQLPEEGLKFMVYLQKENIIDESGMPKERFSAEFPKEGPSILRIQQVVRGDSAAYFCASSWGQGSWTEAFFGQGTRLTVV.

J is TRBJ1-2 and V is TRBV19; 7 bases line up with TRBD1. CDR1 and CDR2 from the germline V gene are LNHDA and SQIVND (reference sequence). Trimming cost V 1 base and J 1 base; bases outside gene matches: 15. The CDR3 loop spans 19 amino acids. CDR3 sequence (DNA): TGTGCCAGTAGTATAGGTTTCACAGGGGAAGAATGGAGTAACTATGGCTACACCTTC. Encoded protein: CASSIGFTGEEWSNYGYTF.

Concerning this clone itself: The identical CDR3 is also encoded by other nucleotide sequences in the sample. CDR3 coding DNA: TGCAGTGCTAGACGGAACACTGAAGCTTTCTTT. Amino acid sequence: CSARRNTEAFF. The rearrangement links TRBV20-1 to TRBJ1-1, with D unclear. Germline values: CDR1 DFQATT, CDR2 SNEGSKA (reference sequence). The V end lost 2 bases, the J end lost 1 base, and 2 bases lay between the germline ends. The CDR3 loop spans 11 amino acids.